These T cell receptor beta chains were read from a single sample in a study of tumor-infiltrating lymphocytes in primary liver carcinoma. TCRdb analysed the multiplex PCR reads with MiXCR anew, one entry per CDR3 protein. The sample records approximately 310,000 distinct CDR3 sequences, about 62% being singletons. Specimen: peripheral blood. All receptors derive from a man aged 40-50 years with primary liver carcinoma and hepatitis B virus infection. CDR3s include the opening cysteine and the closing phenylalanine or tryptophan. D genes are given only for firm matches. Size values are once, few and many counts, or a class for expanded clones, and some rows have none.

NA,TRBV5-6,many,TRBJ2-3,TGTGCCAGCAGCTTCGACAGTTACACAGATACGCAGTATTTT,CASSFDSYTDTQYF
NA,TRBV24-1,NA,TRBJ2-5,TGTGCCACCAGTGACCATACACCCGCAGGGACCCAGTACTTC,CATSDHTPAGTQYF
NA,TRBV5-5,many,TRBJ2-1,TGTGCCAGCAGCTCAGGACTGTTTAATGAGCAGTTCTTC,CASSSGLFNEQFF
NA,TRBV24-1,once,TRBJ2-7,TGTGCCACCAGCAGCTTGGGAGAGCAGTACTTC,CATSSLGEQYF
NA,TRBV6-6,many,TRBJ1-4,TGTGCCAGCAGCACACAGGGCGGCACTAATGAAAAACTGTTTTTT,CASSTQGGTNEKLFF
NA,TRBV29-1,many,TRBJ1-1,TGCAGCGTACTTGGGGGGGCGGGTGAAGCTTTCTTT,CSVLGGAGEAFF
NA,TRBV11-2,few,TRBJ2-3,TGTGCCAGCAGCCTTTTCGAGAATCCCACAGGTACGCAGTATTTT,CASSLFENPTGTQYF
NA,TRBV24-1,NA,TRBJ2-5,TGTGCCACCAGTGTGGGAGAGACCCAGTGCTTC,CATSVGETQCF
NA,TRBV6-5,many,TRBJ1-1,TGTGCCAGCAGTCATCGACGGGACACTGAAGCTTTCTTT,CASSHRRDTEAFF
NA,TRBV11-1,NA,TRBJ2-3,TGCGCCAACAGCTTGGAGAGTACAGATACGCAGTATTTT,CANSLESTDTQYF
TRBD2,TRBV11-2,NA,TRBJ2-1,TGTGCCAGCAGCTTTGGTAGCCTTCTAGCGGGTGTGCGGGGAGAGACCCAATTCTTC,CASSFGSLLAGVRGETQFF
NA,TRBV30,NA,TRBJ2-5,TGTGCCTGGAGTCTCATGGGGGGGACCCAGTACTTC,CAWSLMGGTQYF
NA,TRBV30,NA,TRBJ1-1,TGTGCCTGGAGTGGGCCGAGGGGGACTGAAGCTTTCTTT,CAWSGPRGTEAFF
TRBD1,TRBV5-1,few,TRBJ1-1,TGCGCCAGCAGCTTGGTTATTGCGGGACAGGGGGAGACTGAAGCTTTCTTT,CASSLVIAGQGETEAFF
NA,TRBV11-2,NA,TRBJ2-7,TGTGCCAGCAGCGATAGAAGCCCTCAAGAGCGTGAGTGGGACTACGAGCAGTACTTC,CASSDRSPQEREWDYEQYF
NA,TRBV6-5,NA,TRBJ1-2,TGTGCCAGCAGTTACCTTGCCGTCAAGATCCATGGCTACACCTTC,CASSYLAVKIHGYTF
NA,TRBV6-2/TRBV6-3,once,TRBJ2-6,TGTGTCAGCGGTTACGCGGGACTCTCTGGGGTCAACGTCCTGACTTTC,CVSGYAGLSGVNVLTF
TRBD1,TRBV11-2,NA,TRBJ1-5,TGTACCAGCAGCCCCGACAGGGGCCCTAATCAGCCCCAGCATTTT,CTSSPDRGPNQPQHF
TRBD2,TRBV4-2,NA,TRBJ2-1,TGTGCCAGCAGCCCAGCGACTAGCGGAAGCGCCCAGGGGAGTGAGCAGTTCTTC,CASSPATSGSAQGSEQFF
NA,TRBV28,once,TRBJ2-3,TGTGCCAGCAGTCTGGGGGGTCGACTTAGCACAGATACGCAGTATTTT,CASSLGGRLSTDTQYF
NA,TRBV10-3,few,TRBJ2-1,TGTGCCACAACGGAAGACAGGGAGGGTGAGCAGTTCTTC,CATTEDREGEQFF
TRBD1,TRBV7-3,NA,TRBJ2-7,TGTGCCAGCAGCTCCACCGGGACAGGGGGCGAGCAGTACTTC,CASSSTGTGGEQYF
TRBD2,TRBV6-6,NA,TRBJ2-5,TGTGCCAGCAGCCGAAGGACTAGCGGCTCTCTAGGAGAGACCCTGTACTTC,CASSRRTSGSLGETLYF
NA,TRBV30,once,TRBJ1-6,TGTGCCTGGAAGGAGAATTCACCCCTCCACTTT,CAWKENSPLHF
TRBD2,TRBV14,once,TRBJ2-2,TGTGCCAGCACCCCATTAAGGCGGGAGGCTAAGACCGGGGAGCTGTTTTTT,CASTPLRREAKTGELFF
NA,TRBV6-5,NA,TRBJ2-2,TGTGCCAGCAGTTACTCTGCGGGGGCTTCCGACGCCGGGGAGCTGTTTTTT,CASSYSAGASDAGELFF
TRBD2,TRBV10-3,few,TRBJ2-1,TGTGCCATCAGTGAGTCCGGGGGGACTAGCGGGAAAGATGAGCAGTTCTTC,CAISESGGTSGKDEQFF
NA,TRBV14,NA,TRBJ2-7,TGTTCCAGCAACCAAGATAAGAAAACCGGATTGGACGAGCAGTACTTC,CSSNQDKKTGLDEQYF
NA,TRBV5-6,few,TRBJ2-1,TGTGCCAGCAGCTGGAGGTTCAGCGGCTACAATGAGCAGTTCTTC,CASSWRFSGYNEQFF
TRBD1,TRBV28,NA,TRBJ1-5,TGTGCCAGCAGACATCTCACAGGGGCAATACAGCCCCAGCATTTT,CASRHLTGAIQPQHF
NA,TRBV28,few,TRBJ2-1,TGTGCCAGCAGTTCCCCCGGACGCAATGAGCAGTTCTTC,CASSSPGRNEQFF
NA,TRBV24-1,NA,TRBJ2-5,TGTGCCACCTGTGATTTCCGGCAGGGCCAAGAGACCCAGTACTTC,CATCDFRQGQETQYF
NA,TRBV28,NA,TRBJ2-7,TGTGCCAGCAGCCGATGGGAGGGGGAATACTTC,CASSRWEGEYF
NA,TRBV11-2,NA,TRBJ2-2,TGTGACAGCAGCTCCCTGGCGGGGGACACTGGGGAGCTGTTTTTT,CDSSSLAGDTGELFF
NA,TRBV5-4,many,TRBJ1-1,TGTGCCAGCAGCAAGGACGGACACACTGAAGCTTTCTTT,CASSKDGHTEAFF
NA,TRBV5-1,few,TRBJ1-1,TGCACCAGCAGACTTGGACCCAGGATAACTGAAGCTTTCTTT,CTSRLGPRITEAFF
TRBD1,TRBV10-1,few,TRBJ2-3,TGCGCCAGCAGTGAGGACAGGGAGAGAGGCACAGATACGCAGTATTTT,CASSEDRERGTDTQYF